Below, one TCR beta chain is given with its context. The CDR3 loop spans 15 amino acids. The trim removed 0 bases at V and 6 bases at J, leaving 9 bases unmatched. CDR1 is SGHRS, CDR2 YFSETQ, per germline. Original handling: Reference gene primer amplification in the assay estimated nucleated cell counts. This table comes from immunoSEQ multiplex PCR, and its TCRdb copy is limited to in-frame clones, with some not included. V and J calls and clone size come straight from that table; D and trimming were deduced from the DNA. The sample shows 110,000 or so clones, about 86% of them seen only once. These data are taken from a study of blood T cell repertoires in COVID-19. In the study overall: Whether acute or convalescent, the COVID-19 samples came from the United States, Italy and Spain. PBMCs, B-cell-depleted T cells, or T cells were the source of the cDNA or gDNA that made up the material.

This receptor was identified in a man between 65 and 79 years old who had recovered from COVID-19. The chain couples TRBV5-1 to TRBJ2-7; 7 positions agree with TRBD2. The sample comprised peripheral blood. CDR3 sequence: CASSLVVGGPSEQYF. The CDR3 coding sequence is TGCGCCAGCAGCTTGGTGGTGGGAGGGCCTAGCGAGCAGTACTTC.